The 10 T cell receptor beta chains below all came from one sample that was sequenced in a study of blood T cell repertoires in COVID-19. Only in-frame clones appear in the TCRdb table, and some are missing; sequencing was by immunoSEQ multiplex PCR. The profile shows 110,000 or so clones, over 75% of them singletons. The sequenced sample was peripheral blood. Receptors were obtained from a woman between 65 and 79 years old who had recovered from COVID-19.

This rearrangement joins TRBV7-3 to TRBJ2-1; D is perhaps TRBD2 (6 bases). This CDR3 is 17 amino acids long. Germline values: CDR1 SGHTA, CDR2 FQGTGA. Trimming took off 5 bases at V and 10 bases at J, with 27 bases between the two ends. The CDR3 protein is CASSEQIPGLPGGEQFF. DNA for the CDR3: TGTGCCAGCAGCGAACAAATCCCGGGACTCCCGGGCGGGGAGCAGTTCTTC.

The chain links TRBV7-3 to TRBJ2-2; the D is unclear. Trimming took 4 bases from V and 2 from J, leaving 8 bases between them. The CDR3 is made up of 14 amino acids. In germline, CDR1 is SGHTA, CDR2 FQGTGA. CDR3 amino acids: CASSSDINTGELFF. The DNA of the CDR3 is TGTGCCAGCAGCTCCGACATCAACACCGGGGAGCTGTTTTTT.

The V gene is TRBV28, the J gene TRBJ2-7; D is possibly TRBD1 (6 bases). The CDR3 sequence is 15 residues long. The germline gives CDR1 MDHEN, CDR2 SYDVKM. Trimming stripped 4 bases from V and 0 bases from J, with 13 bases between. The CDR3 coding sequence is TGTGCCAGCAGTTCGACCGGGACAAACTCCTACGAGCAGTACTTC. It is translated as CASSSTGTNSYEQYF.

The V call is TRBV7-8, the J call TRBJ1-6; tentatively, D is TRBD1 (6 bases). The V gene lost 0 bases and the J gene lost 4 bases, with 10 bases spanning the gap. Germline V gene sequence: CDR1 SGHVS, CDR2 FQNEAQ. This CDR3 has 16 residues. CDR3: CASSLASTGYNSPLHF. Here the CDR3 DNA reads TGTGCCAGCAGCTTAGCGTCAACAGGGTATAATTCACCCCTCCACTTT.

The chain employs TRBV9 and TRBJ1-3, with a possible D match to TRBD1 (5 bases). The CDR3 runs to 16 residues. The V gene lost 5 bases and the J gene lost 0 bases, with 15 bases spanning the gap. The germline V gene encodes CDR1 SGDLS and CDR2 YYNGEE. DNA of the CDR3: TGTGCCAGCAGTAAAACGGGGGGGTTCTCTGGAAACACCATATATTTT. As protein: CASSKTGGFSGNTIYF.

The chain uses TRBV9 and TRBJ2-3; TRBD2 matches at 9 bases. The length of the CDR3 is 17 residues. V shed 0 bases, J shed 2 bases, and the junction held 7 bases outside the gene matches. From germline, CDR1 is SGDLS and CDR2 YYNGEE. CDR3 DNA: TGTGCCAGCAGCGTAGAGGCGGGGGGGCGAGTCACAGATACGCAGTATTTT. Amino acid sequence: CASSVEAGGRVTDTQYF.

The V and J genes are TRBV2 and TRBJ1-2; TRBD1 matches at 7 bases. Germline assignment: CDR1 SNHLY and CDR2 FYNNEI. V shed 6 bases and J 8 bases; nucleotides not matched to a gene: 12. The CDR3 totals 14 residues. The CDR3: CASSPRQGHQGYTF. The CDR3, as DNA: TGTGCCAGCAGCCCAAGACAGGGCCATCAGGGCTACACCTTC.

This clone was picked up one time. The chain is built from TRBV5-1 and TRBJ2-5; 10 bases are shared with TRBD2. V trimming: 0 bases; J trimming: 5 bases; junction bases outside the gene matches: 7. The CDR3 totals 16 residues. Germline values: CDR1 SGHRS, CDR2 YFSETQ. CDR3 in amino acids: CASSLEPAGGWETQYF. CDR3 nucleotides: TGCGCCAGCAGCTTGGAGCCAGCGGGAGGGTGGGAGACCCAGTACTTC.

The V call is TRBV7-9, the J call TRBJ2-4; D is undetermined. Trimming pared 4 bases from V and 0 bases from J, leaving 10 bases between. The germline V gene encodes CDR1 SEHNR and CDR2 FQNEAQ (reference sequence). The CDR3 loop spans 15 amino acids. The CDR3 protein is CASSSLELAKNIQYF. CDR3 in DNA: TGTGCCAGCAGCTCCCTAGAATTAGCCAAAAACATTCAGTACTTC.

The rearrangement links TRBV30 to TRBJ1-1; D is perhaps TRBD1 (5 bases). The CDR3 length is 12 residues. Germline V gene lookup returns CDR1 GTSNPN and CDR2 SVGIG (reference sequence). Between the trimmed V and J ends, which lost 4 bases and 1 base, there was a span of 7 bases. CDR3 residues: CAWTRENTEAFF. The CDR3 DNA is TGTGCCTGGACCAGGGAGAACACTGAAGCTTTCTTT.